This TCR beta chain is drawn from a study of neurological immune-mediated disorders. Study findings and constraints: None of the CDR3 amino acid sequences of expanded clones recurred across subjects, suggesting private repertoires in all groups. Multiple sclerosis patients had less TCR clonal expansion than even healthy controls, unlike HTLV-1-associated myelopathy.

5'RACE with 10-nucleotide random UMIs generated the cDNA. TCRdb re-called the 5' RACE reads with MiXCR, one entry per CDR3 protein. The profile shows fewer than 110,000 distinct CDR3 sequences, 10% to 14% of them singletons. This clonotype appeared many times. Antigen: not known. Trimming pared 6 bases from V and 2 bases from J, leaving 12 bases between. Germline V CDR1 and CDR2: SGHRS, YFSETQ. The CDR3 is made up of 14 amino acids. Described time point: longitudinal time-point 3. PBMCs numbering 2 million and stored at -80 C yielded the unsorted libraries. The V gene is TRBV5-1, the J gene TRBJ2-1; D may correspond to TRBD1 or TRBD2 (5 bases each). This receptor was taken from a female donor with HTLV-1-associated myelopathy (HAM/TSP). The sequencing input was PBMCs. DNA of the CDR3: TGCGCCAGCACCCCCCAGGGAGCCTACAATGAGCAGTTCTTC. This translates into CASTPQGAYNEQFF.